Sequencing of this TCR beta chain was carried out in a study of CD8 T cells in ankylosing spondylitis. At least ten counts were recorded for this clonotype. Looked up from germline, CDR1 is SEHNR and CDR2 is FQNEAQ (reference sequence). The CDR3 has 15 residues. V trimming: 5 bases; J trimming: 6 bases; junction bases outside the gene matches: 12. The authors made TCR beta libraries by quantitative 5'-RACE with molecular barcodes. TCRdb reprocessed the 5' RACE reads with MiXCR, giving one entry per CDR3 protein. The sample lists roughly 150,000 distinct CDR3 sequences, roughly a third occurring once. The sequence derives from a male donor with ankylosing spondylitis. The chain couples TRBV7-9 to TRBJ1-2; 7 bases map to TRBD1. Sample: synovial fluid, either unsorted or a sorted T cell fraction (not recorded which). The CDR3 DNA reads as TGTGCCAGCAGCGTAGGACAGGCTAAAGGCGATGGCTACACCTTC. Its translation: CASSVGQAKGDGYTF.